The 5 T cell receptor beta chains below all came from one sample that was sequenced in a study of CD8 T cells in Susac syndrome. The RNA, about 0.5 to 1 ug, was put through reverse transcription using random hexamers. TCRdb reprocessed the immunoSEQ multiplex PCR reads with MiXCR, giving one entry per CDR3 protein. Here the sample spans tens of thousands of distinct CDR3 sequences, 95% to 96% being singletons. The sequencing input was CD8+ T cells from PBMCs. These receptors were collected from a human donor with Susac syndrome.

The V call is TRBV27, the J call TRBJ2-7; D not certain. Trimming removed 4 bases at V and 2 bases at J, with 21 bases between. Germline CDR1 is MNHEY and CDR2 is SMNVEV (reference sequence). This CDR3 region has 17 residues. This chain's CDR3 is CASSSILDPGRPYEQYF. The CDR3, as DNA: TGTGCCAGCAGTTCAATTTTGGACCCCGGTAGGCCCTACGAGCAGTACTTC.

CDR3 DNA sequence: TGTGCCACCAGTGTCCAGACAGGGGAGTTCTACAATGAGCAGTTCTTC. The encoded protein is CATSVQTGEFYNEQFF. The J gene is TRBJ2-1, the V gene TRBV24-1; 8 bases are a match to TRBD1. The V segment lost 5 bases and the J segment 3 bases; nucleotides outside the gene matches: 8. Germline V gives CDR1 KGHDR, CDR2 SFDVKD. The CDR3 spans 16 residues.

The chain uses TRBV4-1 and TRBJ1-1; 7 nucleotides align to TRBD1. The CDR3 covers 14 residues. Losses at the gene ends were 6 bases for V and 3 bases for J; bases not matched to a gene: 7. CDR1 and CDR2 (germline): MGHRA, YSYEKL. The CDR3 loop reads CASRGGLPHTEAFF. The CDR3 DNA is TGCGCCAGCAGAGGGGGCCTTCCTCACACTGAAGCTTTCTTT.

The rearrangement uses TRBV9 and TRBJ2-1; 8 bases are a match to TRBD1. The V and J ends lost 0 bases and 7 bases, in that order; junction bases with no gene match: 9. The CDR3 is 16 residues long. Germline CDR1 SGDLS, CDR2 YYNGEE. CDR3 protein: CASSVEARGLWNEQFF. In nucleotides, the CDR3 is TGTGCCAGCAGCGTAGAGGCCAGGGGGCTTTGGAATGAGCAGTTCTTC.

V and J are TRBV18 and TRBJ2-7; 9 bases agree with TRBD1. Trimming took 3 bases from V and 6 from J; bases not matched to a gene: 9. Germline-derived CDR1 and CDR2 are KGHSH and LQKENI. The CDR3 length is 15 residues. CDR3 residues: CASSPDRGALSEQYF. CDR3 nucleotide sequence: TGTGCCAGCTCACCGGACAGGGGCGCCTTATCCGAGCAGTACTTC.